What follows are 28 T cell receptor beta chains derived from one specimen sequenced in a study of T cells in Graves' hyperthyroidism and ophthalmopathy. Amplification yielded TCR beta CDR3 regions, with RNA transcripts as the source. HTBI primers were used for first-round RT-PCR of the TCR CDR3. Each CDR3 protein is one row after TCRdb ran MiXCR on the multiplex PCR reads. The sample contains 600,000 to 900,000 distinct CDR3 sequences, approximately 16% of which appear only once. Sequencing used blood. The receptors were gathered from a man aged 18 to 35 with Graves' hyperthyroidism.

The chain recombines TRBV7-2 with TRBJ1-6, with D possibly matching TRBD1 (6 bases). The germline V and J ends were trimmed by 10 bases and 7 bases, with 14 bases remaining between them. This CDR3 contains 13 residues. From germline, CDR1 is SGHTA and CDR2 FQGNSA. CDR3 sequence: CANSRGGNSPLHF. DNA for the CDR3: TGTGCCAACTCCAGGGGCGGAAATTCACCCCTCCACTTT.

At least ten counts were recorded for this clonotype. The chain carries TRBV7-9 and TRBJ2-5; D is ambiguous. Per the germline V gene, CDR1 is SEHNR and CDR2 is FQNEAQ (reference sequence). Trimming removed 3 bases at V and 3 bases at J, with 11 bases between. CDR3 length: 14 residues. CDR3 loop: CASSFSWVEETQYF. The CDR3 region has the DNA TGTGCCAGCAGCTTTAGTTGGGTGGAAGAGACCCAGTACTTC.

This clonotype appeared many times. The chain recombines TRBV10-3 with TRBJ2-7, with TRBD2 matching over 13 bases. This CDR3 has 18 residues. J was trimmed by 0 bases and V by 1 base; bases with no gene match: 6. CDR1 ENHRY and CDR2 SYGVKD come from the germline V gene. The CDR3 region is CAISELLWTSGSSYEQYF. The DNA of the CDR3 is TGTGCCATCAGTGAGTTACTATGGACTAGCGGGAGCTCCTACGAGCAGTACTTC.

Comments on this clonotype: A much larger clone differs from this one at a single base, so this may be a read error. The chain links TRBV18 to TRBJ2-3; 10 nucleotides align to TRBD2. With 3 bases clipped from V and 5 bases from J, the junction kept 8 bases outside the gene matches. From germline, CDR1 is KGHSH and CDR2 LQKENI. The CDR3 is 16 amino acids. The CDR3 DNA reads TGTGCCAGCTCACCGATAGGACTAGCGGCAAGAGATACGCAGTATTTT. Translating gives CASSPIGLAARDTQYF.

The chain joins TRBV28 to TRBJ1-5; possible D gene TRBD1, 6 bases. Trimming left V 5 bases short and J 7 bases short, with 18 bases between. Germline V gene data show CDR1 as MDHEN and CDR2 as SYDVKM. The CDR3 has 15 amino acids. CDR3: CASSTRRTAWQPQHF. The CDR3 nucleotides are TGTGCCAGCAGTACCCGACGGACAGCATGGCAGCCCCAGCATTTT.

The chain links TRBV24-1 to TRBJ2-7; D is unresolved. The CDR3 spans 18 residues. Germline V gives CDR1 KGHDR, CDR2 SFDVKD. Trimming stripped 5 bases from V and 4 bases from J, with 26 bases between. DNA of the CDR3: TGTGCCACCAGTGGTTATTTGGAACATACTCGAGATTATTACGAGCAGTACTTC. It translates to CATSGYLEHTRDYYEQYF.

This chain connects TRBV12-3 or TRBV12-4 to TRBJ2-1, with 10 bases fitting TRBD2. The CDR3 has 13 amino acids. The junction had 3 bases not matched to a gene; V was cut back by 1 base and J by 12 bases. The CDR3 loop is CASSLGLAGVQFF. The DNA for the CDR3 is TGTGCCAGCAGTTTAGGTCTAGCGGGAGTGCAGTTCTTC.

In its sample, this clonotype was seen many times. The chain employs TRBV27 and TRBJ2-1; 13 bases match TRBD2. Germline loops: CDR1 MNHEY, CDR2 SMNVEV (reference sequence). This CDR3 region has 15 residues. The trim removed 9 bases at V and 6 bases at J, leaving 8 bases unmatched. CDR3 protein: CASSPGLAGPNEQFF. In DNA form, the CDR3 reads TGTGCCAGTTCTCCGGGACTAGCGGGACCCAATGAGCAGTTCTTC.

This clonotype occurred many times. This chain uses TRBV20-1 with TRBJ2-7; no clear D gene. This CDR3 spans 12 amino acids. The germline gives CDR1 DFQATT, CDR2 SNEGSKA (reference sequence). Trimming shortened V by 0 bases and J by 2 bases, and 5 bases separated the two germline ends. The CDR3 region has the DNA TGCAGTGCTAGAGACACCGCCTACGAGCAGTACTTC. Translation gives CSARDTAYEQYF.

In its sample, this clonotype was seen once. V gene TRBV6-1 combines with J gene TRBJ1-5, with unresolved D. CDR3 length equals 16 residues. CDR1 MNHNS and CDR2 SASEGT come from the germline V gene. The ends were cut back, 3 bases at V and 0 bases at J, with 12 bases in the middle. The CDR3 DNA follows: TGTGCCAGCAGTGACCGGGCCGGGGTTAGCAATCAGCCCCAGCATTTT. It yields the protein CASSDRAGVSNQPQHF.

This clonotype was observed many times. This sequence joins TRBV28 and TRBJ2-7, with 7 bases matching TRBD2. CDR1 and CDR2 from the germline V gene are MDHEN and SYDVKM. CDR3 length: 16 amino acids. The junction had 9 bases not matched to a gene; V was cut back by 4 bases and J by 0 bases. CDR3 region: CASSSALAAHSYEQYF. CDR3 coding DNA: TGTGCCAGCAGTTCTGCCCTAGCGGCTCACTCCTACGAGCAGTACTTC.

V gene TRBV28 combines with J gene TRBJ2-7; D ambiguous. CDR1 is MDHEN and CDR2 is SYDVKM in the germline V gene. CDR3 length equals 15 residues. With 6 bases removed from V and 3 bases from J, the gap between germline ends came to 18 bases. Written as DNA, the CDR3 is TGTGCCAGCAGCAGTCGCCAAGGGCCCTTCTACGAGCAGTACTTC. This encodes CASSSRQGPFYEQYF.

In its sample, this clonotype was seen many times. The chain employs TRBV7-9 and TRBJ2-7; 7 bases align to TRBD1. Germline CDR1 is SEHNR and CDR2 is FQNEAQ (reference sequence). CDR3 length: 14 amino acids. V shed 0 bases, J shed 4 bases, and the junction held 3 bases outside the gene matches. CDR3 residues: CASSLAVDRYEQYF. The CDR3 nucleotides read TGTGCCAGCAGCTTAGCGGTGGACAGGTACGAGCAGTACTTC. Using reference TRBV7-9 and TRBJ2-7 for the parts outside the CDR3, the full variable domain is DTGVSQNPRHKITKRGQNVTFRCDPISEHNRLYWYRQTLGQGPEFLTYFQNEAQLEKSRLLSDRFSAERPKGSFSTLEIQRTEQGDSAMYLCASSLAVDRYEQYFGPGTRLTVT.

This clonotype has at least ten counts. The chain is built from TRBV27 and TRBJ2-7; TRBD1 matches 10 bases. V lost 5 bases, J lost 5 bases, and 6 bases stayed unmatched. This CDR3 has 14 residues. Germline V gene data show CDR1 as MNHEY and CDR2 as SMNVEV (reference sequence). The CDR3 spells CASSLGQGYDEQYF. CDR3 bases: TGTGCCAGCAGTCTGGGACAGGGGTACGACGAGCAGTACTTC.

The chain couples TRBV7-9 to TRBJ1-2; D uncertain. The CDR3 has 13 residues. Looked up from germline, CDR1 is SEHNR and CDR2 is FQNEAQ (reference sequence). Deletions cut 2 bases from V and 6 bases from J, with 10 bases between. CDR3 residues: CASSLKLLDGYTF. In DNA, the CDR3 is TGTGCCAGCAGCTTAAAGTTACTAGATGGCTACACCTTC.

The V gene is TRBV6-1, the J gene TRBJ1-1, with a tentative D call TRBD1 (5 bases). CDR3 length: 15 amino acids. Trimming shortened V by 6 bases and J by 3 bases, and 17 bases separated the two germline ends. Germline CDR1 and CDR2: MNHNS and SASEGT. In DNA form, the CDR3 reads TGTGCCAGCAGCCTCTACCACCGGGGCGACACTGAAGCTTTCTTT. Translation gives CASSLYHRGDTEAFF.

In this sample, this clonotype turned up many times. This rearrangement joins TRBV11-2 to TRBJ2-1; D possibly corresponds to TRBD2 (5 bases). V shed 2 bases and J shed 8 bases, with 16 bases lying between them. The CDR3 totals 15 residues. CDR1 is SGHAT, CDR2 FQNNGV, per germline. The CDR3 is CASSLFPQRVDEQFF. CDR3 nucleotide sequence: TGTGCCAGCAGCTTATTCCCACAGAGGGTGGATGAGCAGTTCTTC.

This clonotype was counted ten times or more. The chain employs TRBV12-3 or TRBV12-4 and TRBJ2-3, with D tentatively TRBD1 (5 bases). This CDR3 region has 17 residues. V gave up 4 bases and J gave up 1 base, with 18 bases separating them. For the CDR3, the DNA is TGTGCCAGCAGTTCCCCCCAGGGTATCGTGGGCACAGATACGCAGTATTTT. It codes for CASSSPQGIVGTDTQYF.

This clonotype was detected ten times or more. The chain combines TRBV11-2 with TRBJ2-3; D is uncertain. The CDR3 is 15 amino acids. CDR1 SGHAT and CDR2 FQNNGV come from the germline V gene. The ends were cut back, 5 bases at V and 4 bases at J, with 16 bases in the middle. The chain's CDR3 is CASSPSGGVADTQYF. For the CDR3, the DNA is TGTGCCAGCAGCCCCTCAGGTGGAGTGGCAGATACGCAGTATTTT.

This chain links TRBV9 with TRBJ2-1; D unclear. The CDR3 spans 14 residues. Germline lookup yields CDR1 SGDLS and CDR2 YYNGEE. V lost 0 bases to trimming and J lost 7 bases, with 11 bases between them. As DNA, the CDR3 is TGTGCCAGCAGCGTAGGGCCTTCTGGAAATGAGCAGTTCTTC. It yields the protein CASSVGPSGNEQFF.

The chain links TRBV20-1 to TRBJ2-5; unclear D gene. V was cut by 6 bases and J by 5 bases, with 10 bases left in between. CDR1 and CDR2 from the germline V gene are DFQATT and SNEGSKA (reference sequence). The CDR3 has 11 residues. The CDR3 spells CSAVGFETQYF. In DNA form, the CDR3 reads TGCAGTGCCGTCGGATTCGAGACCCAGTACTTC.

The table lists this clonotype with many counts. The J gene is TRBJ2-1, the V gene TRBV28; D is unclear. The CDR3 length is 16 residues. V lost 5 bases and J lost 2, with 16 bases in between. In germline, CDR1 is MDHEN, CDR2 SYDVKM. As DNA, the CDR3 is TGTGCCAGCAGTCTCATGGGGATAGGACCCTACAATGAGCAGTTCTTC. Translating it yields CASSLMGIGPYNEQFF. Variable domain in full (rest from reference TRBV28 and TRBJ2-1): DVKVTQSSRYLVKRTGEKVFLECVQDMDHENMFWYRQDPGLGLRLIYFSYDVKMKEKGDIPEGYSVSREKKERFSLILESASTNQTSMYLCASSLMGIGPYNEQFFGPGTRLTVL.

This clonotype has just a few counts. This chain uses TRBV19 with TRBJ2-1, with 10 bases matching TRBD1. The CDR3 has 15 amino acids. Germline V gene lookup returns CDR1 LNHDA and CDR2 SQIVND (reference sequence). V trimming: 5 bases; J trimming: 2 bases; junction bases outside the gene matches: 3. The chain's CDR3 is CASSGGQGTYNEQFF. CDR3 nucleotide sequence: TGTGCCAGTAGTGGGGGACAGGGGACCTACAATGAGCAGTTCTTC. Full variable domain (missing parts from reference TRBV19 and TRBJ2-1): DGGITQSPKYLFRKEGQNVTLSCEQNLNHDAMYWYRQDPGQGLRLIYYSQIVNDFQKGDIAEGYSVSREKKESFPLTVTSAQKNPTAFYLCASSGGQGTYNEQFFGPGTRLTVL.

This clonotype has at least ten counts. The chain has TRBV19 and TRBJ1-5; 9 nucleotides agree with TRBD1. This CDR3 region has 18 residues. V was pared by 4 bases and J by 0 bases, with 10 bases of the junction left unmatched. Per germline, CDR1 LNHDA and CDR2 SQIVND (reference sequence). The CDR3 region has the DNA TGTGCCAGTAGTACGAGCGGGACAGGGCACTATAGCAATCAGCCCCAGCATTTT. Translated, it gives CASSTSGTGHYSNQPQHF.

This clonotype was seen repeatedly, ten times or more. The chain links TRBV6-5 to TRBJ2-5; no clear D. The V and J ends lost 3 bases and 3 bases respectively, with 8 bases between them. This CDR3 has 13 residues. Germline-derived CDR1 and CDR2 are MNHEY and SVGAGI. The chain's CDR3 is CASSYRSKETQYF. The DNA for the CDR3 is TGTGCCAGCAGTTATCGGAGCAAAGAGACCCAGTACTTC.

This clonotype was counted only a few times. The CDR3 loop reads CASTHKGLAGGEQYF. DNA of the CDR3: TGTGCCAGCACCCACAAGGGACTAGCGGGAGGCGAGCAGTACTTC. V is TRBV28 and J is TRBJ2-7, with 15 bases that match TRBD2. CDR1 and CDR2 (germline): MDHEN, SYDVKM. V dropped 7 bases and J dropped 6; count of bases not matched to a gene: 7. This CDR3 is 15 amino acids long.

The sample holds many counts of this clonotype. The CDR3 reads CASSLRGNTYNEQFF. The CDR3 region has the DNA TGTGCCAGCAGTTTAAGAGGGAACACCTACAATGAGCAGTTCTTC. The V gene is TRBV27, the J gene TRBJ2-1; TRBD2 might be the D (5 bases). Germline assignment: CDR1 MNHEY and CDR2 SMNVEV (reference sequence). The CDR3 sequence is 15 residues long. Trimming pared 2 bases from V and 2 bases from J, leaving 10 bases between.

The V and J genes are TRBV3-1 and TRBJ1-1; D gene uncertain. CDR3 length: 13 residues. Trimming took off 3 bases at V and 7 bases at J, with 12 bases between the two ends. Germline V gene sequence: CDR1 LGHDT, CDR2 YNNKEL (reference sequence). CDR3 sequence (DNA): TGTGCCAGCAGCCAGGGTACGAGAGATGAAGCTTTCTTT. It codes for CASSQGTRDEAFF.